This T cell receptor beta chain was found in a study of neurological immune-mediated disorders. This clonotype was observed many times. The authors produced cDNA by 5'RACE using 10-nucleotide random UMIs. One entry per CDR3 protein, called by TCRdb with MiXCR from the 5' RACE reads. The sample gives roughly 38,000 distinct CDR3 sequences, 2.5% of which show up once; 12% is in the top ten. CDR1 and CDR2 (germline): MNHEY, SVGAGI. CDR3 length equals 11 residues. With 5 bases removed from V and 4 bases from J, the gap between germline ends came to 2 bases. The clonotype originates from a man aged 30-40 years with multiple sclerosis. Sequencing used PBMCs. The J gene is TRBJ2-2, the V gene TRBV6-5; D call uncertain. CDR3 coding DNA: TGTGCCAGCAGTGGCACCGGGGAGCTGTTTTTT. Protein: CASSGTGELFF.